This TCR beta chain was recorded in a study of T cell changes during pregnancy in multiple sclerosis. CDR3 size: 15 residues. V lost 6 bases and J lost 5, with 20 bases in between. Per germline, CDR1 MNHEY and CDR2 SVGAGI. Repertoires were generated with immunoSEQ multiplex PCR, while TCRdb's copy carries only in-frame clones and drops some. The table shows 80,000 to 100,000 clones, with roughly 89% occurring only once. The input for sequencing was peripheral blood, taken after pregnancy. The V call is TRBV6-5, the J call TRBJ2-7; possibly TRBD2 for D (6 bases). This receptor was identified in a female donor in good health, enrolled as a control in a pregnancy study. CDR3 nucleotide sequence: TGTGCCAGCAGGCCCCGCGGGACCGGAGGCGACGAGCAGTACTTC. Protein sequence: CASRPRGTGGDEQYF.